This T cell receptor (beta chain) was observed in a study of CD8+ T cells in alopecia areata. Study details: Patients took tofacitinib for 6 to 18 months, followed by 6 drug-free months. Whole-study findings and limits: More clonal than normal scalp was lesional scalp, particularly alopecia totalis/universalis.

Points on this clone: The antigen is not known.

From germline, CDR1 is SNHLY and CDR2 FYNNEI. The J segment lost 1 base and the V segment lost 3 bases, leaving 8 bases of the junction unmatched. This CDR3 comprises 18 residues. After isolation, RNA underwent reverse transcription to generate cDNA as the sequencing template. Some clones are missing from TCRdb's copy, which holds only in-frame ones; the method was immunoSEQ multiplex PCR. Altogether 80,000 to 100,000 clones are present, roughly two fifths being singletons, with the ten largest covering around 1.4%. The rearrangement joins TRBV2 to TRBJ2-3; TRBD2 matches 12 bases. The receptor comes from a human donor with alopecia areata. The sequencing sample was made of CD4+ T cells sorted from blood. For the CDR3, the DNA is TGTGCCAGCAGTGATCAGACTAGCGGGAGATGGGGCACAGATACGCAGTATTTT. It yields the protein CASSDQTSGRWGTDTQYF.